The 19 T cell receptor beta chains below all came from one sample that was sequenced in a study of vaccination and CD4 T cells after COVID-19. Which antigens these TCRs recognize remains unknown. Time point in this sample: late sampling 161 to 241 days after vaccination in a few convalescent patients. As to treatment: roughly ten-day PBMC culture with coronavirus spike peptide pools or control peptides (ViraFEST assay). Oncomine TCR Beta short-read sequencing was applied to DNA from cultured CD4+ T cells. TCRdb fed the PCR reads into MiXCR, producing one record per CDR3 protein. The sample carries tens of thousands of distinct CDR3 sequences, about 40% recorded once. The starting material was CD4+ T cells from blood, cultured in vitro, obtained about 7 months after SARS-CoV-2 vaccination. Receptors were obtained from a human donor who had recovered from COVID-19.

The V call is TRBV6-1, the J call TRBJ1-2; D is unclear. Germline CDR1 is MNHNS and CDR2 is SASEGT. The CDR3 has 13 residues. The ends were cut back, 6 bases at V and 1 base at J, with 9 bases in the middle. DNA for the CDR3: TGTGCCAGCAGGCTCGACGGTAACTATGGCTACACCTTC. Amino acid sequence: CASRLDGNYGYTF.

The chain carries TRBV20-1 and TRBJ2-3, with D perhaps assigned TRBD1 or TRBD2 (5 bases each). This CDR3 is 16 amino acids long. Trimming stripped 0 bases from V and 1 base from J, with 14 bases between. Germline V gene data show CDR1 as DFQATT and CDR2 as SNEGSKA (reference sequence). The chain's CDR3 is CSARDLTGRRTDTQYF. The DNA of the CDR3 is TGCAGTGCTAGAGATCTTACGGGACGCCGCACAGATACGCAGTATTTT.

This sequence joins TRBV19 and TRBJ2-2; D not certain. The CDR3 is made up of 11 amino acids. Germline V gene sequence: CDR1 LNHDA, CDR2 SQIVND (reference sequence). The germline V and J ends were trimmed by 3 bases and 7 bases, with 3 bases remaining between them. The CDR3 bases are TGTGCCAGTAGTATCGACGGGGAGCTGTTTTTT. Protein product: CASSIDGELFF.

The CDR3 loop reads CASSRGDSAYEQYF. The DNA for the CDR3 is TGTGCCAGCAGCCGGGGGGACTCGGCCTACGAGCAGTACTTC. The chain has TRBV7-8 and TRBJ2-7; 7 bases are a match to TRBD2. Germline-derived CDR1 and CDR2 are SGHVS and FQNEAQ. V trimming: 5 bases; J trimming: 2 bases; junction bases outside the gene matches: 6. The length of the CDR3 is 14 residues.

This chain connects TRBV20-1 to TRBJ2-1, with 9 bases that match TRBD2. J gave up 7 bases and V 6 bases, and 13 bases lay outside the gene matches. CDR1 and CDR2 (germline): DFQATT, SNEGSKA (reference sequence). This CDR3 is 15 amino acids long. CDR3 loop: CSAKTASGIRNEQFF. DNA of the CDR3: TGCAGTGCAAAGACCGCTAGCGGGATCAGGAATGAGCAGTTCTTC.

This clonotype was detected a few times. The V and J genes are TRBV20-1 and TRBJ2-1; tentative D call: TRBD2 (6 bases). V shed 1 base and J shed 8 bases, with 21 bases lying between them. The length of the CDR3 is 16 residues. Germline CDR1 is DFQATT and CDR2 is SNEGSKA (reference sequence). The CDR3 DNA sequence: TGCAGTGCTAGAGGGGACTGGCGGGCGAAGGGCGATGAGCAGTTCTTC. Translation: CSARGDWRAKGDEQFF.

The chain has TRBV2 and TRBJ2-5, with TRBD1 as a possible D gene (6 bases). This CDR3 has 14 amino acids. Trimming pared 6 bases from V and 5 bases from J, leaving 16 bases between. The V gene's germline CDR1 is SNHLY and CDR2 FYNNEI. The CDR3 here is CASREDSVWETQYF. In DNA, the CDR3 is TGTGCCAGCAGAGAGGACAGTGTTTGGGAGACCCAGTACTTC.

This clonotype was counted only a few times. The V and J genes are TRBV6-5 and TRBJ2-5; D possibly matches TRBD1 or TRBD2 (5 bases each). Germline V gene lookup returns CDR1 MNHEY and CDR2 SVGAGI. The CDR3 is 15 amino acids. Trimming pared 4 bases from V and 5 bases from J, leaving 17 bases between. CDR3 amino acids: CASSLSGTPTETQYF. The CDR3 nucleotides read TGTGCCAGCAGTTTATCCGGGACCCCAACGGAGACCCAGTACTTC.

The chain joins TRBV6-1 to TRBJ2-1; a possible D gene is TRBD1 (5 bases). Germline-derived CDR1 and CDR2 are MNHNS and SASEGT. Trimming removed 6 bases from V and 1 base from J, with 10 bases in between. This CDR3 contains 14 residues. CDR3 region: CASRNQGSYNEQFF. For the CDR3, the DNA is TGTGCCAGCAGGAACCAGGGATCCTACAATGAGCAGTTCTTC.

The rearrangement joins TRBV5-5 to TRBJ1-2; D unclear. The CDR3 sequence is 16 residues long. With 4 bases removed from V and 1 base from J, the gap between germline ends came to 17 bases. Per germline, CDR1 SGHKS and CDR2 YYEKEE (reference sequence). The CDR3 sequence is CASSPPGAENNYGYTF. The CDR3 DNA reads TGTGCCAGCAGCCCACCGGGAGCGGAAAATAACTATGGCTACACCTTC.

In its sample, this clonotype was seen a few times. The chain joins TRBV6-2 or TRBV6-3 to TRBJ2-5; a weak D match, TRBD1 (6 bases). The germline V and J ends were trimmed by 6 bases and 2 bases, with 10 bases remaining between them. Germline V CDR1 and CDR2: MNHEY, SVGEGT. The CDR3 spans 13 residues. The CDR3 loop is CASRGHAQETQYF. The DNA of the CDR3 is TGTGCCAGCAGGGGACACGCACAAGAGACCCAGTACTTC.

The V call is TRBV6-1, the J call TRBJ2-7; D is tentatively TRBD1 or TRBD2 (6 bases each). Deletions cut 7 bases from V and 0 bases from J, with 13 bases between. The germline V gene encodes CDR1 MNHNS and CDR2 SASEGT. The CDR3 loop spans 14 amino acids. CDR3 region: CASKGGLSSYEQYF. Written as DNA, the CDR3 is TGTGCCAGCAAGGGGGGTCTCTCCTCCTACGAGCAGTACTTC.

The CDR3 nucleotides are TGTGCCAGATCGTCTAGCGGGACCTACAATGAGCAGTTCTTC. It is translated as CARSSSGTYNEQFF. The V call is TRBV2, the J call TRBJ2-1; the match to TRBD2 covers 9 bases. Germline CDR1 and CDR2: SNHLY and FYNNEI. The CDR3 has 14 amino acids. J was trimmed by 2 bases and V by 9 bases; bases with no gene match: 5.

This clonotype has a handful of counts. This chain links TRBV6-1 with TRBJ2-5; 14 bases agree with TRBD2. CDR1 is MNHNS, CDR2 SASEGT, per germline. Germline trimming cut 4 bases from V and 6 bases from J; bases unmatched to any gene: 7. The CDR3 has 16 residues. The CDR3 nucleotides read TGTGCCAGCAGTGCTGGGACTAGCGGGAGCTTAAAGACCCAGTACTTC. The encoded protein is CASSAGTSGSLKTQYF.

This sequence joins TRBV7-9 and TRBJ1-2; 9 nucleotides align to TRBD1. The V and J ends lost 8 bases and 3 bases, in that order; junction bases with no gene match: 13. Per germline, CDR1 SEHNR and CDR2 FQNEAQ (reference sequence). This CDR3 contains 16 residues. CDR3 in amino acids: CASGKGNRDRDYGYTF. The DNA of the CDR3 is TGTGCCAGCGGGAAAGGAAACCGGGACAGGGACTATGGCTACACCTTC.

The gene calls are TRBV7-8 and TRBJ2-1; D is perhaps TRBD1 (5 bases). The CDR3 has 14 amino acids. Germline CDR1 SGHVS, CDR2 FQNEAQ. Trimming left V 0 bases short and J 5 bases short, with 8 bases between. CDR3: CASSLAGPNNEQFF. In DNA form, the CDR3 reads TGTGCCAGCAGCTTAGCGGGGCCCAACAATGAGCAGTTCTTC.

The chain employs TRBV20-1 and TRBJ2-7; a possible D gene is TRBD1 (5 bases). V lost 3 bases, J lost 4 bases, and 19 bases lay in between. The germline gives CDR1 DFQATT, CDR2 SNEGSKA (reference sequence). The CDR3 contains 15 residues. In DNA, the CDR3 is TGCAGTGCTAGCAGAGCAGGGTCTCTCGTTTACGAGCAGTACTTC. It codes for CSASRAGSLVYEQYF.

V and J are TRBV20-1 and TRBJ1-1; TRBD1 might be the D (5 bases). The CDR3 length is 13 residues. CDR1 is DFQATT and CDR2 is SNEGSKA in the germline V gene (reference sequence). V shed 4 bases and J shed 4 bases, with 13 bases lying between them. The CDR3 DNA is TGCAGTGCTACACCAACAGGCGGCACTGAAGCTTTCTTT. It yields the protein CSATPTGGTEAFF.

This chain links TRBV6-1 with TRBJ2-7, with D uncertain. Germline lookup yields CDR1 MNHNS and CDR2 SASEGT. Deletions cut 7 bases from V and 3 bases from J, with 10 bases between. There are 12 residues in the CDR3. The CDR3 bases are TGTGCCAGCAAGCCCTCAGACTACGAGCAGTACTTC. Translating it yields CASKPSDYEQYF.